This T cell receptor (beta chain) was documented in a study of T cells in pancreatic ductal adenocarcinoma. Surgery without prior neoadjuvant therapy was the treatment of the selected pancreatic ductal adenocarcinoma patients. Germline V gene lookup returns CDR1 SGHTA and CDR2 FQGNSA. This CDR3 is built from 13 residues. With 2 bases removed from V and 5 bases from J, the gap between germline ends came to 10 bases. Using immunoSEQ multiplex PCR, the repertoire was profiled, and TCRdb retains in-frame clones only, with some absent. The table lists 8,500 to 9,500 clones, about nine tenths of them singletons.

This rearrangement joins TRBV7-2 to TRBJ2-7; tentatively, D is TRBD2 (5 bases). Sequenced sample: PBMCs. The source is a human donor with pancreatic ductal adenocarcinoma. CDR3 in amino acids: CASSLLRGDEQYF. The CDR3 coding sequence is TGTGCCAGCAGCTTACTCCGGGGAGACGAGCAGTACTTC.